The 7 T cell receptor beta chains in this list originate from one sample, sequenced in a study of OX40 agonist ivuxolimab in advanced cancers. Profiling relied on immunoSEQ multiplex PCR, and the TCRdb table lists in-frame clones only, not all of them. Counted here are about 41,000 clones, around 87% occurring once; the ten biggest clones make up roughly 33%. The sequencing here drew on CD4+ or CD8+ T cells sorted from blood, taken in a trial of the OX40 agonist ivuxolimab. The receptors were sampled from an adult with an advanced solid tumor such as melanoma, head and neck, liver or kidney cancer.

Points on this clone: Other nucleotide sequences in the sample specify the same CDR3. The chain is built from TRBV7-8 and TRBJ2-7, with 11 nucleotides matching TRBD2. The CDR3 runs to 14 residues. The germline gives CDR1 SGHVS, CDR2 FQNEAQ. V lost 4 bases to trimming and J lost 3 bases; unmatched junction nucleotides: 2. The CDR3 DNA sequence: TGTGCCAGCAGCTCGCTAGCGGGAGGCTACGAGCAGTACTTC. Amino acid sequence: CASSSLAGGYEQYF.

V is TRBV29-1 and J is TRBJ1-1; unclear D gene. CDR1 and CDR2 (germline): SQVTM, ANQGSEA. V was shortened by 0 bases and J by 1 base, with 3 bases between the two germline ends. The CDR3 is 12 amino acids. The CDR3 sequence is CSVEDQNTEAFF. The CDR3 DNA follows: TGCAGCGTTGAAGATCAGAACACTGAAGCTTTCTTT. Based on the CDR3 plus reference TRBV29-1 and TRBJ1-1, the full variable domain is SAVISQKPSRDICQRGTSLTIQCQVDSQVTMMFWYRQQPGQSLTLIATANQGSEATYESGFVIDKFPISRPNLTFSTLTVSNMSPEDSSIYLCSVEDQNTEAFFGQGTRLTVV.

This chain connects TRBV6-6 to TRBJ1-5; D is possibly TRBD1 (5 bases). CDR1 is MNHNY and CDR2 is SVGAGI in the germline V gene (reference sequence). The V gene lost 6 bases and the J gene lost 4 bases, with 10 bases spanning the gap. The CDR3 is made up of 13 amino acids. The CDR3 region has the DNA TGTGCCAGCAGCACGGGGACGAATCAGCCCCAGCATTTT. Its protein is CASSTGTNQPQHF.

The chain couples TRBV25-1 to TRBJ2-4; perhaps D is TRBD1 or TRBD2 (6 bases each). CDR3 length equals 15 residues. Per germline, CDR1 MGHDK and CDR2 SYGVNS. V was clipped by 6 bases and J by 3 bases, with 15 bases between them. As DNA, the CDR3 is TGTGCCAGCAGAGACTTGGAGGGGGACAAAAACATTCAGTACTTC. Translating it yields CASRDLEGDKNIQYF.

The genes are TRBV5-4 and TRBJ1-3; D remains unclear. The germline V and J ends were trimmed by 0 bases and 4 bases, with 8 bases remaining between them. This CDR3 spans 14 amino acids. Germline lookup yields CDR1 SGHNT and CDR2 YYREEE (reference sequence). In DNA, the CDR3 is TGTGCCAGCAGCTTGGTCGGGGAAGGAAACACCATATATTTT. Its protein is CASSLVGEGNTIYF.

The genes are TRBV28 and TRBJ2-3, with D perhaps TRBD2 (5 bases). The CDR3 extends over 13 amino acids. The ends were cut back, 6 bases at V and 6 bases at J, with 13 bases in the middle. Germline loops: CDR1 MDHEN, CDR2 SYDVKM. In DNA form, the CDR3 reads TGTGCCAGCAGCCAACCACCGGGGGATACGCAGTATTTT. Amino acids: CASSQPPGDTQYF.

This rearrangement joins TRBV19 to TRBJ2-2; 11 nucleotides agree with TRBD2. There are 16 residues in the CDR3. CDR1 is LNHDA and CDR2 is SQIVND in the germline V gene (reference sequence). With V trimmed by 7 bases and J by 7 bases, 11 bases remained unmatched. The CDR3 bases are TGTGCCAGTAAGCCTTATCTAGCGGGAGGATTCGGGGAGCTGTTTTTT. Translation gives CASKPYLAGGFGELFF.